This TCR beta chain was sequenced for a study of blood T cell repertoires in COVID-19. The wider study: Samples representing acute and convalescent COVID-19 were sourced from the United States, Italy and Spain.

The CDR3 is made up of 13 amino acids. V shed 5 bases and J shed 4 bases, with 9 bases lying between them. CDR1 and CDR2 (germline): MDHEN, SYDVKM. Data came from immunoSEQ multiplex PCR; TCRdb stores just in-frame clones and leaves some out. Counted here are approximately 83,000 clones, 70% to 90% occurring once; the ten biggest clones make up around 6.6%. The origin of this receptor is a man between 70 and 80 years old with acute or convalescent COVID-19. The chain recombines TRBV28 with TRBJ1-5, with D perhaps TRBD1 (5 bases). What was sequenced was peripheral blood. As DNA, the CDR3 is TGTGCCAGCAGTCGGGACTCGAATCAGCCCCAGCATTTT. It is translated as CASSRDSNQPQHF.